The 28 T cell receptor beta chains below all came from one sample that was sequenced in a study of T-cell reconstitution after alpha-beta-depleted transplantation in children. The authors prepared the TCRbeta library with unique molecular identifiers. TCRdb analysed the PCR reads with MiXCR anew, one entry per CDR3 protein. The sample consists of hundreds of thousands of distinct CDR3 sequences, 15% to 20% of them appearing once. The sample in question was PBMCs, mostly from graft donor cells, obtained 360 days after TCRalphabeta/CD19-depleted stem cell transplant. Receptors were obtained from a male patient younger than 18 who had a stem cell transplant for acute lymphoblastic leukemia, so the T cells may come from the graft donor.

This clonotype has only a few counts. The V and J genes are TRBV12-3 or TRBV12-4 and TRBJ2-7; 11 nucleotides align to TRBD2. This CDR3 is 16 amino acids long. Trimming took 5 bases from V and 6 from J; bases not matched to a gene: 12. The CDR3 here is CASSPEASGRWIEQYF. The CDR3 nucleotides are TGTGCCAGCAGTCCCGAGGCTAGCGGGAGGTGGATCGAGCAGTACTTC.

This clonotype was seen only a few times. The chain couples TRBV5-1 to TRBJ2-2, with D unresolved. This CDR3 has 13 residues. Germline values: CDR1 SGHRS, CDR2 YFSETQ. V was trimmed by 3 bases and J by 6 bases, leaving 9 bases between them. The CDR3 here is CASSSGRSGELFF. The CDR3 nucleotides read TGCGCCAGCAGCTCGGGTCGCTCCGGGGAGCTGTTTTTT.

J is TRBJ2-7 and V is TRBV12-3 or TRBV12-4, with D perhaps assigned TRBD1 or TRBD2 (6 bases each). The V end was cut by 7 bases, the J end by 7 bases, with 26 bases between. This CDR3 region has 16 residues. This CDR3 reads CASNPNGLGGLREQYF. The DNA of the CDR3 is TGTGCCAGCAACCCTAACGGGCTGGGGGGCCTACGGGAGCAGTACTTC.

J is TRBJ1-1 and V is TRBV20-1; possibly TRBD1 for D (6 bases). CDR3 length: 14 residues. Germline V CDR1 and CDR2: DFQATT, SNEGSKA (reference sequence). V dropped 6 bases and J dropped 1 base, with 15 bases sitting between them. CDR3 loop: CSAPWTARNTEAFF. The CDR3 nucleotides are TGCAGTGCACCATGGACAGCTAGGAACACTGAAGCTTTCTTT.

This clonotype was found many times. The chain uses TRBV15 and TRBJ2-5; 12 bases map to TRBD2. CDR1 and CDR2 (germline): LNHNV, YYDKDF (reference sequence). This CDR3 has 18 amino acids. Germline trimming cut 0 bases from V and 2 bases from J; bases unmatched to any gene: 7. The CDR3 coding sequence is TGTGCCACCAGCAGAGATCAGAGGCTAGCGGGGGGGCAAGAGACCCAGTACTTC. Its translation is CATSRDQRLAGGQETQYF.

The table lists this clonotype with many counts. This chain joins TRBV18 and TRBJ2-7; D is uncertain. The germline CDR1 and CDR2 sequences are KGHSH and LQKENI. The CDR3 loop spans 11 amino acids. V was cut by 5 bases and J by 3 bases, with 5 bases left in between. CDR3 coding DNA: TGTGCCAGCTCAGACCGCTACGAGCAGTACTTC. Translated, it gives CASSDRYEQYF. Full variable domain (outside the CDR3, taken from reference TRBV18 and TRBJ2-7): NAGVMQNPRHLVRRRGQEARLRCSPMKGHSHVYWYRQLPEEGLKFMVYLQKENIIDESGMPKERFSAEFPKEGPSILRIQQVVRGDSAAYFCASSDRYEQYFGPGTRLTVT.

This clonotype was seen only a few times. The chain combines TRBV12-3 or TRBV12-4 with TRBJ2-7; the D gene is possibly TRBD1 (6 bases). This CDR3 region has 14 residues. Trimming took off 0 bases at V and 6 bases at J, with 12 bases between the two ends. The DNA of the CDR3 is TGTGCCAGCAGTTTAGCGAGATCGACAGGCGAGCAGTACTTC. Amino acid sequence: CASSLARSTGEQYF.

This clonotype turned up a few times. The gene calls are TRBV29-1 and TRBJ1-2; D uncertain. Germline CDR1 is SQVTM and CDR2 is ANQGSEA. V was pared by 3 bases and J by 6 bases, with 11 bases between. The CDR3 contains 12 residues. The CDR3 DNA sequence: TGCAGCGTTGAGATGGGGTGGAATGGCTACACCTTC. This translates into CSVEMGWNGYTF. The complete variable domain, with remaining parts taken from reference TRBV29-1 and TRBJ1-2, reads SAVISQKPSRDICQRGTSLTIQCQVDSQVTMMFWYRQQPGQSLTLIATANQGSEATYESGFVIDKFPISRPNLTFSTLTVSNMSPEDSSIYLCSVEMGWNGYTFGSGTRLTVV.

CDR3: CASAVYSSTDTQYF. CDR3 sequence (DNA): TGTGCCAGCGCGGTGTATTCTAGCACAGATACGCAGTATTTT. This chain uses TRBV9 with TRBJ2-3; D not resolved. Per the germline V gene, CDR1 is SGDLS and CDR2 is YYNGEE. V was trimmed by 7 bases and J by 0 bases, leaving 12 bases between them. The CDR3 has 14 amino acids.

The rearrangement joins TRBV7-2 to TRBJ2-2; TRBD2 is a possible D gene (5 bases). The CDR3 loop spans 14 amino acids. Germline-derived CDR1 and CDR2 are SGHTA and FQGNSA. The V and J ends lost 1 base and 6 bases respectively, with 9 bases between them. CDR3 sequence reads: CASSLGRVAGELFF. The DNA for the CDR3 is TGTGCCAGCAGCTTAGGGCGGGTAGCCGGGGAGCTGTTTTTT.

V gene TRBV27 combines with J gene TRBJ2-7, with TRBD2 matching 8 bases. The CDR3 consists of 16 residues. CDR1 is MNHEY and CDR2 is SMNVEV in the germline V gene (reference sequence). V shed 0 bases and J 1 base; nucleotides not matched to a gene: 5. The CDR3 sequence: CASSLSWASGSYEQYF. The CDR3 nucleotides are TGTGCCAGCAGTTTATCATGGGCTAGCGGGTCCTACGAGCAGTACTTC.

The chain combines TRBV20-1 with TRBJ2-1; D not resolved. The CDR3 spans 13 residues. V was shortened by 5 bases and J by 7 bases, with 15 bases between the two germline ends. Germline V gives CDR1 DFQATT, CDR2 SNEGSKA (reference sequence). The CDR3 loop is CSAVFRSVNEQFF. The CDR3 nucleotides read TGCAGTGCTGTCTTCAGGAGCGTGAATGAGCAGTTCTTC.

This clonotype occurred many times. V is TRBV5-1 and J is TRBJ2-7; 10 bases are a match to TRBD2. Germline assignment: CDR1 SGHRS and CDR2 YFSETQ. The CDR3 runs to 16 residues. J gave up 2 bases and V 0 bases, and 5 bases lay outside the gene matches. The CDR3 loop is CASSLGWTSGTYEQYF. The CDR3 DNA is TGCGCCAGCAGCTTGGGGTGGACTAGCGGCACCTACGAGCAGTACTTC.

The rearrangement links TRBV5-1 to TRBJ1-1, with D unclear. Trimming took 4 bases from V and 2 from J, leaving 12 bases between them. The CDR3 consists of 14 residues. Germline V CDR1 and CDR2: SGHRS, YFSETQ. In nucleotides, the CDR3 is TGCGCCAGCAGCCTCCGCTTCGGAAACACTGAAGCTTTCTTT. Its protein product is CASSLRFGNTEAFF.

In its sample, this clonotype was seen a few times. This chain links TRBV4-1 with TRBJ2-7; D is ambiguous. The CDR3 spans 15 residues. Germline V lookup: CDR1 MGHRA, CDR2 YSYEKL. The V end lost 0 bases, the J end lost 2 bases, and 11 bases lay between the germline ends. The chain's CDR3 is CASSQDSTSPYEQYF. Here the CDR3 DNA reads TGCGCCAGCAGCCAAGATTCTACATCACCCTACGAGCAGTACTTC.

This chain uses TRBV6-1 with TRBJ2-6; possibly TRBD1 for D (6 bases). This CDR3 is built from 16 residues. With 4 bases removed from V and 0 bases from J, the gap between germline ends came to 10 bases. Germline CDR1 is MNHNS and CDR2 is SASEGT. The CDR3 sequence: CASSADSHSGANVLTF. As DNA, the CDR3 is TGTGCCAGCAGTGCGGACAGCCACTCTGGGGCCAACGTCCTGACTTTC.

V gene TRBV4-1 combines with J gene TRBJ2-1; 9 bases map to TRBD1. V lost 3 bases and J lost 5; bases outside the gene matches: 11. The CDR3 is made up of 17 amino acids. Looked up from germline, CDR1 is MGHRA and CDR2 is YSYEKL. CDR3 sequence (DNA): TGCGCCAGCAGCCACGAAGGCCCCGGGACAGGGAACAATGAGCAGTTCTTC. As protein: CASSHEGPGTGNNEQFF.

The chain carries TRBV7-9 and TRBJ2-1, with no clear D. The CDR3 runs 16 residues. V dropped 7 bases and J dropped 4 bases, with 20 bases sitting between them. From germline, CDR1 is SEHNR and CDR2 FQNEAQ (reference sequence). CDR3 amino acids: CASNRDTTLFYNEQFF. The CDR3 region has the DNA TGTGCCAGCAACCGAGACACAACCTTATTTTACAATGAGCAGTTCTTC.

In this sample, this clonotype turned up a few times. The rearrangement joins TRBV7-2 to TRBJ1-5, with 7 bases that match TRBD1. The junction had 7 bases not matched to a gene; V was cut back by 1 base and J by 7 bases. The CDR3 is made up of 15 amino acids. The V gene's germline CDR1 is SGHTA and CDR2 FQGNSA. The CDR3 reads CASSLVGTVTQPQHF. For the CDR3, the DNA is TGTGCCAGCAGCTTAGTTGGGACAGTGACACAGCCCCAGCATTTT.

This clonotype was recorded at least ten times. The chain uses TRBV6-5 and TRBJ1-1, with D tentatively TRBD1 (5 bases). The germline V and J ends were trimmed by 4 bases and 8 bases, with 14 bases remaining between them. Looked up from germline, CDR1 is MNHEY and CDR2 is SVGAGI. This CDR3 is 13 amino acids long. CDR3 sequence: CASSFSGRTEAFF. CDR3 DNA sequence: TGTGCCAGCAGTTTTTCGGGACGGACGGAAGCTTTCTTT.

The chain recombines TRBV5-1 with TRBJ1-3; D is perhaps TRBD1 (6 bases). Germline loops: CDR1 SGHRS, CDR2 YFSETQ. The germline V and J ends were trimmed by 3 bases and 0 bases, with 22 bases remaining between them. The CDR3 sequence is 19 residues long. In DNA, the CDR3 is TGCGCCAGCAGCTCCCTGGTCGGCGCAGGGGTCGACTCTGGAAACACCATATATTTT. It translates to CASSSLVGAGVDSGNTIYF.

The genes are TRBV4-1 and TRBJ2-3; 7 bases map to TRBD2. CDR1 is MGHRA, CDR2 YSYEKL, per germline. After removal of 0 bases from V and 0 bases from J, the junction contained 9 bases not matched to a gene. The CDR3 runs to 18 residues. The CDR3 here is CASSQDFGGSTSTDTQYF. The DNA of the CDR3 is TGCGCCAGCAGCCAAGATTTCGGGGGGAGTACTAGCACAGATACGCAGTATTTT.

The V call is TRBV7-7, the J call TRBJ2-7; D not resolved. This CDR3 region has 16 residues. V was clipped by 7 bases and J by 2 bases, with 21 bases between them. Looked up from germline, CDR1 is SSHAT and CDR2 is FNYEAQ (reference sequence). The CDR3 DNA reads as TGTGCCAGCAACTGCCCGGTTAGGGCGGCTACCTACGAGCAGTACTTC. Translation gives CASNCPVRAATYEQYF.

This chain links TRBV4-2 with TRBJ2-7; 8 bases agree with TRBD2. Trimming at V came to 2 bases and at J to 3 bases, leaving 12 bases not matched to a gene. CDR3 length equals 17 residues. CDR1 and CDR2 from the germline V gene are LGHNA and YNFKEQ. As DNA, the CDR3 is TGTGCCAGCAGCCAATTGGCGTCTGCGGGAGGCTACTACGAGCAGTACTTC. It specifies CASSQLASAGGYYEQYF.

This clonotype occurred a few times. The chain uses TRBV29-1 and TRBJ2-1, with 11 bases identical to TRBD2. The V gene end was trimmed by 6 bases and the J gene end by 6 bases; junction bases not matched to a gene: 7. The germline CDR1 and CDR2 sequences are SQVTM and ANQGSEA. The CDR3 consists of 14 residues. The CDR3: CSVGTSGSFNEQFF. The CDR3 bases are TGCAGCGTCGGTACTAGCGGGAGTTTCAATGAGCAGTTCTTC.

This clonotype was recorded a few times. J is TRBJ1-1 and V is TRBV4-1, with D tentatively TRBD1 (6 bases). CDR1 is MGHRA and CDR2 is YSYEKL in the germline V gene. The CDR3 covers 15 residues. With 7 bases removed from V and 5 bases from J, the gap between germline ends came to 20 bases. The CDR3 DNA reads as TGCGCCAGCAAACAAAGCTACTCAGGGGTAACTGAAGCTTTCTTT. Translated: CASKQSYSGVTEAFF.

A few counts support this clonotype. The chain links TRBV3-1 to TRBJ2-7, with TRBD2 identical over 10 bases. The CDR3 length is 15 residues. The V and J ends lost 3 bases and 4 bases, in that order; junction bases with no gene match: 6. Germline CDR1 reads LGHDT; CDR2 reads YNNKEL (reference sequence). CDR3 sequence reads: CASSHASGRVYEQYF. DNA of the CDR3: TGTGCCAGCAGCCATGCTAGCGGGAGAGTTTACGAGCAGTACTTC.

In this sample, this clonotype turned up a few times. The V call is TRBV20-1, the J call TRBJ2-5; D is undetermined. V lost 1 base and J 7 bases, leaving 7 bases between the germline ends. The germline V gene has CDR1 DFQATT and CDR2 SNEGSKA (reference sequence). The CDR3 sequence is 11 residues long. CDR3 DNA sequence: TGCAGTGCTAGAGTTGCCAGGACCCAGTACTTC. The encoded protein is CSARVARTQYF.